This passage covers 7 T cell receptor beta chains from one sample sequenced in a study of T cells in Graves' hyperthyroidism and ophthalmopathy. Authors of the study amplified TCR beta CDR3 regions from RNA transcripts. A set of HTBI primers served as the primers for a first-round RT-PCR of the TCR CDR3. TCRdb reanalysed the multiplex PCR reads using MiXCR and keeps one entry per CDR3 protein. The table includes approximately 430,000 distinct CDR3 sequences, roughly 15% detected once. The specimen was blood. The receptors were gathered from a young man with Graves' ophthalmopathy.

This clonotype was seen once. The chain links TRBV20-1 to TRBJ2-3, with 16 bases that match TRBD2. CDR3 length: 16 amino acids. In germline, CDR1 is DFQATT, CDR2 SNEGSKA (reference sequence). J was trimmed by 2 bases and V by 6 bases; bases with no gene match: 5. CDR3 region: CSALGLAGGHTDTQYF. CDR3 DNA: TGCAGTGCCCTGGGACTAGCGGGGGGGCACACAGATACGCAGTATTTT.

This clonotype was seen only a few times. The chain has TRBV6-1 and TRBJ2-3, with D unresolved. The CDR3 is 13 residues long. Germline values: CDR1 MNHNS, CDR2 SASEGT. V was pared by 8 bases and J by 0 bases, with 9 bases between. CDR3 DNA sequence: TGTGCCAGCGGAGTTGAGAGCACAGATACGCAGTATTTT. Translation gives CASGVESTDTQYF.

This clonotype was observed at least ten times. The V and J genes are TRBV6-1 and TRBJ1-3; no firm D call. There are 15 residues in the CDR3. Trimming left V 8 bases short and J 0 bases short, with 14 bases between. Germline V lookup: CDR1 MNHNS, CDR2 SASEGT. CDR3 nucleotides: TGTGCCAGCGCACCTGCTTTACTCTCTGGAAACACCATATATTTT. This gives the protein CASAPALLSGNTIYF.

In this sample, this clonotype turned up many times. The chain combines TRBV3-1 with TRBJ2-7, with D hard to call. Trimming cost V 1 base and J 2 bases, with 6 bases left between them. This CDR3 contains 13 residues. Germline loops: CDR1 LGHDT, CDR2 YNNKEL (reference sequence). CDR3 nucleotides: TGTGCCAGCAGCCAAGCTGGGGCCTACGAGCAGTACTTC. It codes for CASSQAGAYEQYF.

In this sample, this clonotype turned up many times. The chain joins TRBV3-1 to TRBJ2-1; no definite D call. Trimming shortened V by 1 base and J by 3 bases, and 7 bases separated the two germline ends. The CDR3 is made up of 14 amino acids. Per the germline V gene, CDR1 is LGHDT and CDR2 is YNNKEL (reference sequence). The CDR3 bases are TGTGCCAGCAGCCAAGGTGATTACTACAATGAGCAGTTCTTC. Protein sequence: CASSQGDYYNEQFF.

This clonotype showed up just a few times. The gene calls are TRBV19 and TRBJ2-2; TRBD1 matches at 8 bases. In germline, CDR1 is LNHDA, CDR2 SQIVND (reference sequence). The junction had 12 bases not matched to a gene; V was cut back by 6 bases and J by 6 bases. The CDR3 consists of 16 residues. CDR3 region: CASSKPGQGISGELFF. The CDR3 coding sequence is TGTGCCAGTAGCAAACCCGGACAGGGTATCTCCGGGGAGCTGTTTTTT.

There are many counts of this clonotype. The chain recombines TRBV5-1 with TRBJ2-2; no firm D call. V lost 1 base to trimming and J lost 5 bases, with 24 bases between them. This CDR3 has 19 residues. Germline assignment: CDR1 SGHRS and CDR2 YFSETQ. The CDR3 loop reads CASSLPPQGPFRTTGELFF. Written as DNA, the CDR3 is TGCGCCAGCAGCTTGCCACCACAAGGTCCCTTTCGAACGACCGGGGAGCTGTTTTTT.